A selection of T cell receptor beta chains follows, all from one sample in a study of T cell responses to AZD1222 COVID-19 vaccine. Method: immunoSEQ multiplex PCR; TCRdb's copy keeps in-frame clones and lacks some. The data hold 70,000 to 95,000 clones, with roughly 90% observed a single time. The sequences come from peripheral blood, collected 28 days after the second AZD1222 dose. The origin of the receptors is an adult who received the AZD1222 COVID-19 vaccine. The CDR3 runs from the conserved cysteine through the conserved F or W. The D gene is left open where the match is weak. Clone size is given for some rows only: seen once, a few or many times, or a class if the clone is expanded.

J gene	D gene	clone size	V gene	CDR3 protein	CDR3 DNA
TRBJ2-7	TRBD1	NA	TRBV19	CASSIPGTGKDEQYF	TGTGCCAGTAGTATCCCCGGGACAGGGAAAGACGAGCAGTACTTC
TRBJ1-1	NA	NA	TRBV18	CASSPTRGPEAFF	TGTGCCAGCTCACCTACTCGGGGTCCTGAAGCTTTCTTT
TRBJ1-2	NA	NA	TRBV19	CASSIDVWGLDGYTF	TGTGCCAGTAGTATAGATGTGTGGGGGCTGGATGGCTACACCTTC
TRBJ1-6	NA	NA	TRBV6-1	CASSEGGSSPLHF	TGTGCCAGCAGTGAAGGGGGGAGTTCACCCCTCCACTTT
TRBJ1-1	NA	NA	TRBV5-4	CASSLGPVQNTEAFF	TGTGCCAGCAGCTTGGGTCCGGTGCAGAACACTGAAGCTTTCTTT
TRBJ1-1	NA	NA	TRBV28	CASSIRYEAFF	TGTGCCAGCAGTATCAGATATGAAGCTTTCTTT
TRBJ1-5	TRBD1	NA	TRBV19	CASSSQGARQPQHF	TGTGCCAGTAGTTCCCAGGGGGCCCGGCAGCCCCAGCATTTT
TRBJ2-5	NA	NA	TRBV5-1	CASADREEQETQYF	TGCGCCAGCGCCGACAGGGAGGAACAAGAGACCCAGTACTTC
TRBJ2-7	TRBD2	NA	TRBV7-2	CASSLGHLAGGNSYEQYF	TGTGCCAGCAGCTTAGGGCATTTGGCGGGGGGTAACTCCTACGAGCAGTACTTC
TRBJ1-1	NA	NA	TRBV7-3	CASSEYGRDTEAFF	TGTGCCAGCAGCGAATACGGGCGGGACACTGAAGCTTTCTTT
TRBJ2-7	NA	few	TRBV7-9	CASSLAVEQYF	TGTGCCAGCAGCTTAGCAGTCGAGCAGTACTTC
TRBJ1-2	NA	NA	TRBV28	CASTVRSNYGYTF	TGTGCCAGCACAGTCCGGTCCAACTATGGCTACACCTTC
TRBJ1-1	NA	NA	TRBV13	CASSLGDTEAFF	TGTGCCAGCAGCTTAGGGGACACTGAAGCTTTCTTT
TRBJ1-1	NA	NA	TRBV14	CASSQVRNTEAFF	TGTGCCAGCAGCCAGGTACGGAACACTGAAGCTTTCTTT
TRBJ1-3	NA	NA	TRBV4-3	CASSQDTGTTGNTIYF	TGCGCCAGCAGCCAAGATACCGGGACAACTGGAAACACCATATATTTT
TRBJ1-4	TRBD1	NA	TRBV12-3/TRBV12-4	CASRSTGDEKLFF	TGTGCCAGCAGGTCGACAGGGGACGAAAAACTGTTTTTT
TRBJ1-3	NA	NA	TRBV7-2	CASSLKGVGGNTIYF	TGTGCCAGCAGCTTAAAGGGGGTCGGAGGAAACACCATATATTTT
TRBJ2-7	TRBD1	once	TRBV2	CASSGAMGQGAEQYF	TGTGCCAGCAGTGGGGCCATGGGACAGGGTGCCGAGCAGTACTTC
TRBJ1-2	TRBD1	NA	TRBV3-1/TRBV3-2	CASSQPSTGRFGYTF	TGTGCCAGCAGCCAGCCGTCGACAGGGCGTTTTGGCTACACCTTC
TRBJ2-7	TRBD1	NA	TRBV4-3	CASSQGGTGVYEQYF	TGCGCCAGCAGCCAAGGCGGGACAGGGGTGTACGAGCAGTACTTC
TRBJ2-5	NA	once	TRBV6-5	CASSPGRREGTQYF	TGTGCCAGCAGTCCGGGACGTCGAGAGGGGACCCAGTACTTC
TRBJ2-7	NA	NA	TRBV5-4	CASSLTFVGEQYF	TGTGCCAGCAGCCTCACGTTTGTAGGCGAGCAGTACTTC
TRBJ2-3	NA	NA	TRBV5-1	CASSLDRGTDTQYF	TGCGCCAGCAGCCTCGACAGAGGCACAGATACGCAGTATTTT
TRBJ1-1	TRBD1	NA	TRBV5-1	CASSLGTENTEAFF	TGCGCCAGCAGCCTAGGGACAGAGAACACTGAAGCTTTCTTT
TRBJ2-3	TRBD1	few	TRBV7-3	CASSWGQGNTDTQYF	TGTGCCAGCAGCTGGGGACAGGGAAATACGGATACGCAGTATTTT
TRBJ2-7	TRBD1	NA	TRBV9	CASSVGTGILDEQYF	TGTGCCAGCAGCGTCGGGACAGGGATTTTGGACGAGCAGTACTTC
TRBJ1-2	NA	NA	TRBV7-3	CASSLTSAGRPNYGYTF	TGTGCCAGCAGCTTAACTAGCGCGGGACGGCCGAACTATGGCTACACCTTC
TRBJ1-6	TRBD1	NA	TRBV27	CASRQGGTYNSPLHF	TGTGCCAGCCGACAGGGAGGAACCTATAATTCACCCCTCCACTTT
TRBJ1-6	NA	NA	TRBV6-2/TRBV6-3	CASSWGSSYNSPLHF	TGTGCCAGCAGTTGGGGAAGCTCCTATAATTCACCCCTCCACTTT
TRBJ2-1	NA	NA	TRBV7-9	CASSERQARFF	TGTGCCAGCAGCGAACGACAGGCCCGGTTCTTC
TRBJ2-1	TRBD2	NA	TRBV3-1/TRBV3-2	CASSPTSGGGNEQFF	TGTGCCAGCAGCCCGACTAGCGGGGGGGGTAATGAGCAGTTCTTC
TRBJ2-7	TRBD1	NA	TRBV9	CASSDTGDGYEQYF	TGTGCCAGCAGCGATACAGGGGACGGCTACGAGCAGTACTTC
TRBJ1-2	NA	NA	TRBV5-1	CASSPEGRQNYGYTF	TGCGCCAGCAGCCCGGAAGGACGGCAAAACTATGGCTACACCTTC
TRBJ2-5	NA	few	TRBV12-5	CASGTLQETQYF	TGTGCTAGTGGTACTCTCCAGGAGACCCAGTACTTC
TRBJ2-1	NA	NA	TRBV4-1	CASSQYRADNEQFF	TGCGCCAGCAGCCAATACAGGGCGGACAATGAGCAGTTCTTC
TRBJ1-3	NA	NA	TRBV28	CASSKSFGSAGNTIYF	TGTGCCAGCAGTAAGAGCTTCGGGTCAGCTGGAAACACCATATATTTT
TRBJ2-1	NA	once	TRBV5-1	CASSKTGNLADEQFF	TGCGCCAGCAGTAAAACAGGAAATTTGGCCGATGAGCAGTTCTTC
TRBJ2-3	NA	NA	TRBV12-3/TRBV12-4	CASSLGGGLMYF	TGTGCCAGCAGTTTAGGGGGGGGGCTAATGTATTTT
TRBJ2-3	TRBD2	NA	TRBV3-1/TRBV3-2	CASSQDGAGGTDTQYF	TGTGCCAGCAGCCAAGACGGCGCGGGGGGCACAGATACGCAGTATTTT
TRBJ2-1	TRBD1	once	TRBV5-4	CASSSYRGSYNEQFF	TGTGCCAGCAGCTCGTACAGGGGCTCCTACAATGAGCAGTTCTTC
TRBJ2-1	NA	NA	TRBV3-1/TRBV3-2	CASSRLGDNEQFF	TGTGCCAGCAGCCGGTTGGGGGACAATGAGCAGTTCTTC
TRBJ2-6	NA	NA	TRBV3-1/TRBV3-2	CASSQSRAGANVLTF	TGTGCCAGCAGCCAATCCAGGGCTGGGGCCAACGTCCTGACTTTC
TRBJ1-1	NA	NA	TRBV29-1	CSVDGGSRLAEAFF	TGCAGCGTTGATGGTGGCAGTCGATTGGCTGAAGCTTTCTTT
TRBJ2-2	NA	once	TRBV5-6	CASSFGNTGELFF	TGTGCCAGCAGCTTCGGGAACACCGGGGAGCTGTTTTTT
TRBJ2-4	TRBD2	NA	TRBV6-6	CASSPGTSGEMNIQYF	TGTGCCAGCAGTCCCGGGACTAGCGGGGAGATGAACATTCAGTACTTC
TRBJ1-2	NA	NA	TRBV5-1	CASSPGQAVNYGYTF	TGCGCCAGCAGCCCGGGTCAAGCTGTTAACTATGGCTACACCTTC
TRBJ1-2	NA	NA	TRBV5-1	CASSMTTGIYGYTF	TGCGCCAGCAGCATGACTACAGGGATCTATGGCTACACCTTC
TRBJ2-2	NA	NA	TRBV28	CASSFSPGELFF	TGTGCCAGCAGCTTCTCGCCCGGGGAGCTGTTTTTT
TRBJ2-7	NA	NA	TRBV28	CASRAGGSSYEQYF	TGTGCCAGCAGGGCAGGGGGGAGCTCCTACGAGCAGTACTTC
TRBJ1-1	TRBD1	NA	TRBV28	CASSYRLLDRGNTEAFF	TGTGCCAGCAGTTACCGACTATTGGACAGGGGGAACACTGAAGCTTTCTTT
TRBJ2-1	NA	NA	TRBV3-1/TRBV3-2	CASSQVGGDEQFF	TGTGCCAGCAGCCAAGTCGGAGGCGATGAGCAGTTCTTC
TRBJ1-1	NA	NA	TRBV3-1/TRBV3-2	CASSQGSPNTEAFF	TGTGCCAGCAGCCAAGGGTCCCCGAACACTGAAGCTTTCTTT
TRBJ1-5	TRBD1	NA	TRBV28	CASSPPGGSNQPQHF	TGTGCCAGCAGTCCTCCAGGGGGTAGCAATCAGCCCCAGCATTTT